The 10 T cell receptor beta chains presented below share a single source sample, sequenced in a study of cytomegalovirus exposure and HLA in healthy donors. 13 Jbeta primers and 60 Vbeta primers were used for the PCR. Using immunoSEQ multiplex PCR, the repertoire was profiled, and TCRdb retains in-frame clones only, with some absent. Among some 120,000 clones listed, about three quarters were seen once. Sequenced input: PBMCs. These receptors came from a human donor in good health.

The chain uses TRBV6-5 and TRBJ1-2; D unclear. V was clipped by 2 bases and J by 6 bases, with 19 bases between them. This CDR3 comprises 16 residues. From germline, CDR1 is MNHEY and CDR2 SVGAGI. The DNA of the CDR3 is TGTGCCAGCAGTTACGAGCGGCGCCGACGTGGGGATGGCTACACCTTC. Protein sequence: CASSYERRRRGDGYTF.

V is TRBV27 and J is TRBJ1-5; TRBD1 aligns across 8 bases. CDR1 and CDR2 from the germline V gene are MNHEY and SMNVEV (reference sequence). V was pared by 4 bases and J by 7 bases, with 15 bases of the junction left unmatched. The CDR3 has 17 residues. The CDR3 nucleotides are TGTGCCAGCAGTTATAGACAGGGGAGAGGTATAGACCAGCCCCAGCATTTT. Amino acid sequence: CASSYRQGRGIDQPQHF.

This chain uses TRBV6-1 with TRBJ2-7; 8 bases are a match to TRBD2. This CDR3 has 15 residues. Germline V gene lookup returns CDR1 MNHNS and CDR2 SASEGT. V lost 0 bases to trimming and J lost 5 bases; unmatched junction nucleotides: 6. CDR3 protein: CASSEAETSVDEQYF. CDR3 DNA: TGTGCCAGCAGTGAAGCTGAGACTAGCGTAGACGAGCAGTACTTC.

This clone was detected a few times. This chain connects TRBV11-2 to TRBJ2-3, with D possibly being TRBD2 (5 bases). This CDR3 comprises 15 residues. From germline, CDR1 is SGHAT and CDR2 FQNNGV. V lost 6 bases, J lost 7 bases, and 20 bases lay in between. The CDR3 DNA follows: TGTGCCAGCAGTCCGGACTGGACCGCAGTGAATACGCAGTATTTT. It codes for CASSPDWTAVNTQYF.

A few counts support this clone. The chain combines TRBV14 with TRBJ1-1; D might be TRBD1 (5 bases). V was cut by 5 bases and J by 1 base, with 14 bases left in between. Germline CDR1 is SGHDN and CDR2 is FVKESK. The CDR3 has 15 residues. In DNA form, the CDR3 reads TGTGCCAGCAGCAAACAGTCCCAGGGGAACACTGAAGCTTTCTTT. Translating it yields CASSKQSQGNTEAFF. Filled out from reference TRBV14 and TRBJ1-1, the complete variable domain reads EAGVTQFPSHSVIEKGQTVTLRCDPISGHDNLYWYRRVMGKEIKFLLHFVKESKQDESGMPNNRFLAERTGGTYSTLKVQPAELEDSGVYFCASSKQSQGNTEAFFGQGTRLTVV.

V gene TRBV6-6 combines with J gene TRBJ1-5; no reliable D call. The CDR3 is made up of 16 amino acids. V was cut by 8 bases and J by 0 bases, with 17 bases left in between. Per the germline V gene, CDR1 is MNHNY and CDR2 is SVGAGI (reference sequence). The CDR3 protein is CASGNRDYLSNQPQHF. The CDR3 DNA is TGTGCCAGCGGAAACCGGGATTATCTTAGCAATCAGCCCCAGCATTTT.

Only one count was recorded for this clone. The chain couples TRBV6-4 to TRBJ2-2; D possibly corresponds to TRBD1 (5 bases). CDR1 is MRHNA, CDR2 SNTAGT, per germline. The CDR3 contains 13 residues. Between the trimmed V and J ends, which lost 8 bases and 5 bases, there was a span of 12 bases. The CDR3 nucleotides read TGTGCCAGCCGCCCGCCAGGGACCGGGGAGCTGTTTTTT. Protein product: CASRPPGTGELFF.

J is TRBJ2-2 and V is TRBV5-1, with 12 bases aligning to TRBD2. Germline V gene lookup returns CDR1 SGHRS and CDR2 YFSETQ. The ends lost 4 bases at V and 6 bases at J; junction bases unmatched: 7. The CDR3 is 16 residues long. Here the CDR3 DNA reads TGCGCCAGCAGCGCGCGGGGACTAGCGGGCCCCGGGGAGCTGTTTTTT. As protein: CASSARGLAGPGELFF.

The table lists this clone with a count of one. The chain couples TRBV5-1 to TRBJ1-5; tentative D call: TRBD1 (6 bases). The CDR3 extends over 15 amino acids. Germline loops: CDR1 SGHRS, CDR2 YFSETQ. V shed 1 base and J shed 5 bases, with 13 bases lying between them. CDR3 protein: CASSLWGTPDQPQHF. The CDR3 DNA reads as TGCGCCAGCAGCTTGTGGGGGACACCTGATCAGCCCCAGCATTTT.

The chain is built from TRBV29-1 and TRBJ1-1; maybe TRBD1 (6 bases). The CDR3 consists of 14 residues. Germline assignment: CDR1 SQVTM and CDR2 ANQGSEA. V lost 3 bases, J lost 0 bases, and 11 bases lay in between. CDR3 nucleotides: TGCAGCGTTGAGGTTCAGGGGATGAACACTGAAGCTTTCTTT. Amino acids: CSVEVQGMNTEAFF.